The 20 T cell receptor beta chains below come from one sample, sequenced in a study of shared clonotypes between healthy human individuals. Data came from immunoSEQ multiplex PCR; TCRdb stores just in-frame clones and leaves some out. Among a few million clones listed, more than 85% were seen once. Sequenced sample: naive CD4+ T cells from PBMCs. As for subset: CD45RA+ positively selected. The receptors derive from a young man in good health. Some clones in this sample may be carry-over from other donors' samples.

The J gene is TRBJ1-1, the V gene TRBV7-3; 7 bases map to TRBD1. The J segment lost 11 bases and the V segment lost 5 bases, leaving 11 bases of the junction unmatched. The CDR3 runs to 13 residues. Germline V gives CDR1 SGHTA, CDR2 FQGTGA. In nucleotides, the CDR3 is TGTGCCAGCAGCCCATTTCCCGGGACAGTGGCTTTCTTT. Its protein is CASSPFPGTVAFF.

This rearrangement joins TRBV7-9 to TRBJ1-2; D not resolved. This CDR3 is 13 amino acids long. CDR1 SEHNR and CDR2 FQNEAQ come from the germline V gene (reference sequence). V was pared by 5 bases and J by 10 bases, with 17 bases between. CDR3 DNA sequence: TGTGCCAGCAGCCGAGGTGGGCTCCCCACCTACACCTTC. It yields the protein CASSRGGLPTYTF.

The V and J genes are TRBV4-1 and TRBJ2-7, with D possibly matching TRBD1 (5 bases). The CDR3 loop spans 16 amino acids. The germline CDR1 and CDR2 sequences are MGHRA and YSYEKL. V dropped 0 bases and J dropped 3 bases, with 15 bases sitting between them. CDR3 sequence (DNA): TGCGCCAGCAGCCAAGAGGGGCCCCTTGCAGGCTACGAGCAGTACTTC. It specifies CASSQEGPLAGYEQYF.

V gene TRBV5-1 combines with J gene TRBJ2-1; D gene unclear. Germline V gives CDR1 SGHRS, CDR2 YFSETQ. Trimming shortened V by 1 base and J by 0 bases, and 14 bases separated the two germline ends. The CDR3 is 17 amino acids. CDR3 bases: TGCGCCAGCAGCTTGACCCCCGGCGTTAGCTCCTACAATGAGCAGTTCTTC. It codes for CASSLTPGVSSYNEQFF.

The chain couples TRBV15 to TRBJ1-5; TRBD1 is a possible D gene (5 bases). The V gene lost 0 bases and the J gene lost 4 bases, with 16 bases spanning the gap. CDR3 length: 17 amino acids. Germline V gives CDR1 LNHNV, CDR2 YYDKDF (reference sequence). The CDR3 protein is CATSRDREWGDNQPQHF. CDR3 sequence (DNA): TGTGCCACCAGCAGAGATCGAGAATGGGGGGATAATCAGCCCCAGCATTTT. Full variable domain (outside the CDR3, taken from reference TRBV15 and TRBJ1-5): DAMVIQNPRYQVTQFGKPVTLSCSQTLNHNVMYWYQQKSSQAPKLLFHYYDKDFNNEADTPDNFQSRRPNTSFCFLDIRSPGLGDTAMYLCATSRDREWGDNQPQHFGDGTRLSIL.

This rearrangement joins TRBV4-1 to TRBJ1-2; D is unresolved. This CDR3 is 15 amino acids long. CDR1 and CDR2 (germline): MGHRA, YSYEKL. V shed 2 bases and J shed 5 bases, with 15 bases lying between them. The CDR3 sequence: CASSQLNGFAYGYTF. Here the CDR3 DNA reads TGCGCCAGCAGCCAACTCAATGGGTTTGCTTATGGCTACACCTTC.

This clone was counted once. The chain has TRBV15 and TRBJ2-7, with D maybe TRBD2 (5 bases). The CDR3 has 17 amino acids. Deletions cut 3 bases from V and 5 bases from J, with 23 bases between. CDR1 and CDR2 (germline): LNHNV, YYDKDF (reference sequence). The CDR3 DNA reads as TGTGCCACCAGCAGTGGACCAGACCACGGGGTTTCCCACGAGCAGTACTTC. This gives the protein CATSSGPDHGVSHEQYF.

The chain links TRBV6-1 to TRBJ1-1; TRBD1 matches at 10 bases. CDR1 MNHNS and CDR2 SASEGT come from the germline V gene. Germline trimming cut 2 bases from V and 4 bases from J; bases unmatched to any gene: 10. This CDR3 spans 17 amino acids. The CDR3 DNA is TGTGCCAGCAGTGAACGGGACAGGGGTAGTAGGAGCACTGAAGCTTTCTTT. Its protein product is CASSERDRGSRSTEAFF.

This rearrangement joins TRBV4-2 to TRBJ1-2, with 9 nucleotides matching TRBD1. Trimming cost V 3 bases and J 0 bases; bases outside gene matches: 11. The CDR3 totals 18 residues. Germline loops: CDR1 LGHNA, CDR2 YNFKEQ. As DNA, the CDR3 is TGTGCCAGCAGCCAGTATGGTAGGGGACAGGGTTCTAACTATGGCTACACCTTC. This codes for CASSQYGRGQGSNYGYTF.

This clone was seen a single time. The V and J genes are TRBV5-4 and TRBJ1-3; the D gene is possibly TRBD1 (6 bases). Germline assignment: CDR1 SGHNT and CDR2 YYREEE (reference sequence). This CDR3 has 14 residues. The germline V and J ends were trimmed by 2 bases and 4 bases, with 10 bases remaining between them. The CDR3 bases are TGTGCCAGCAGCTTTGGGGGCCTCGGAAACACCATATATTTT. This codes for CASSFGGLGNTIYF. Full variable domain (outside the CDR3, taken from reference TRBV5-4 and TRBJ1-3): ETGVTQSPTHLIKTRGQQVTLRCSSQSGHNTVSWYQQALGQGPQFIFQYYREEENGRGNFPPRFSGLQFPNYSSELNVNALELDDSALYLCASSFGGLGNTIYFGEGSWLTVV.

V usage is TRBV5-1 and J usage is TRBJ2-1, with unresolved D. The germline V gene encodes CDR1 SGHRS and CDR2 YFSETQ. The germline V and J ends were trimmed by 7 bases and 0 bases, with 11 bases remaining between them. CDR3 length: 14 residues. This CDR3 reads CASSIESSYNEQFF. DNA of the CDR3: TGCGCCAGCTCTATCGAAAGCTCCTACAATGAGCAGTTCTTC.

Worth noting for this clone: Other DNA sequences in the sample encode the same CDR3. The chain is built from TRBV18 and TRBJ2-5, with D maybe TRBD1 (5 bases). Germline-derived CDR1 and CDR2 are KGHSH and LQKENI. Trimming stripped 2 bases from V and 3 bases from J, with 7 bases between. The CDR3 covers 13 residues. The CDR3 sequence is CASSPGAEETQYF. The CDR3 bases are TGTGCCAGCTCACCAGGGGCAGAAGAGACCCAGTACTTC.

The chain combines TRBV7-9 with TRBJ1-3; TRBD1 might be the D (6 bases). With 1 base removed from V and 9 bases from J, the gap between germline ends came to 7 bases. The CDR3 loop spans 12 amino acids. CDR1 is SEHNR, CDR2 FQNEAQ, per germline (reference sequence). The CDR3 DNA reads TGTGCCAGCAGCTTAGAGGGGGGCACCATATATTTT. This codes for CASSLEGGTIYF.

This chain uses TRBV28 with TRBJ2-5; 8 nucleotides agree with TRBD1. This CDR3 region has 15 residues. Germline-derived CDR1 and CDR2 are MDHEN and SYDVKM. The V segment lost 7 bases and the J segment 2 bases; nucleotides outside the gene matches: 9. For the CDR3, the DNA is TGTGCCAGCAATCCAGGAGGGACAGGACAAGAGACCCAGTACTTC. Its protein is CASNPGGTGQETQYF.

The CDR3 coding sequence is TGTGCCAGCAGCCCCCCGGGAGCATCTAGTGGCAACATTCAGTACTTC. Translated: CASSPPGASSGNIQYF. The rearrangement joins TRBV6-6 to TRBJ2-4; D is possibly TRBD2 (6 bases). This CDR3 contains 16 residues. V was cut by 6 bases and J by 7 bases, with 22 bases left in between. Germline CDR1 is MNHNY and CDR2 is SVGAGI (reference sequence).

The V call is TRBV5-6, the J call TRBJ2-7; D remains ambiguous. Germline CDR1 and CDR2: SGHDT and YYEEEE. V was clipped by 1 base and J by 2 bases, with 10 bases between them. The CDR3 runs to 14 residues. The CDR3 region has the DNA TGTGCCAGCAGCTTGAGACCGGGCACCTACGAGCAGTACTTC. Protein sequence: CASSLRPGTYEQYF. Drawing the rest from reference TRBV5-6 and TRBJ2-7, the complete variable domain is DAGVTQSPTHLIKTRGQQVTLRCSPKSGHDTVSWYQQALGQGPQFIFQYYEEEERQRGNFPDRFSGHQFPNYSSELNVNALLLGDSALYLCASSLRPGTYEQYFGPGTRLTVT.

The chain joins TRBV18 to TRBJ2-1, with TRBD2 matching over 15 bases. The CDR3 sequence is 22 residues long. Germline V gene lookup returns CDR1 KGHSH and CDR2 LQKENI. The V and J ends lost 2 bases and 3 bases, in that order; junction bases with no gene match: 17. As DNA, the CDR3 is TGTGCCAGCTCACCAGCGCCGAAGGGACTAGCGGGAGGTAGGATAAGCTACAATGAGCAGTTCTTC. This sequence encodes CASSPAPKGLAGGRISYNEQFF.

This sequence joins TRBV19 and TRBJ2-3; no firm D call. The germline V and J ends were trimmed by 3 bases and 3 bases, with 10 bases remaining between them. Germline CDR1 LNHDA, CDR2 SQIVND (reference sequence). The CDR3 covers 14 residues. Here the CDR3 reads CASSIGLITDTQYF. DNA for the CDR3: TGTGCCAGTAGTATCGGGCTAATAACAGATACGCAGTATTTT.

This rearrangement joins TRBV20-1 to TRBJ2-5; D remains ambiguous. CDR1 is DFQATT, CDR2 SNEGSKA, per germline (reference sequence). This CDR3 contains 10 residues. Trimming pared 4 bases from V and 1 base from J, leaving 1 base between. The CDR3 DNA sequence: TGCAGTGCTATCCAAGAGACCCAGTACTTC. This encodes CSAIQETQYF.

The rearrangement uses TRBV28 and TRBJ1-1, with 8 positions matching TRBD1. Germline values: CDR1 MDHEN, CDR2 SYDVKM. The CDR3 length is 14 residues. With 8 bases clipped from V and 5 bases from J, the junction kept 10 bases outside the gene matches. Here the CDR3 reads CASGVTGVPTEAFF. CDR3 sequence (DNA): TGTGCCAGCGGCGTGACAGGGGTACCGACTGAAGCTTTCTTT.